The 8 T cell receptor beta chains given below trace back to one sample, sequenced in a study of tissue T cells after allogeneic stem cell transplantation. Clones were sequenced by immunoSEQ multiplex PCR, and TCRdb holds only the in-frame ones, with some missing. The table has some 5,300 clones, roughly 44% seen once. The time point denotes: mouse harvest day 7 after allogeneic transplant. Tail vein injection delivered 10^7 T-cell-depleted bone marrow cells and 10^6 splenic CD5+ T cells. The sample comprised skin. These receptors came from a female BALB/c mouse given C57BL/6 T cells with graft-versus-host disease after an allogeneic hematopoietic cell transplant.

On this clone: Genes here carry mouse names. The read is 1 residue too short to cover the CDR3 end, so that end is filled in from the germline J gene. The chain couples TRBV20 to TRBJ2-3, with 9 bases matching TRBD2. The CDR3 runs to 15 residues. Germline V gene sequence: CDR1 GFQATS, CDR2 STVNSAI. The trim removed 0 bases at V and 4 bases at J, leaving 5 bases unmatched. CDR3 DNA (partial): TGTGGTGCTAGGGATTGGGGGGGCGCTTCAGAAACGCTGTAT. Residues: CGARDWGGASETLY. The CDR3 reads in full as CGARDWGGASETLYF.

This clone was counted between two and nine times. Mouse gene names and germline throughout. The CDR3 goes on 1 residue after the read ends, and that part is filled in from the germline J gene. This chain uses TRBV26 with TRBJ2-3, with unresolved D. The germline gives CDR1 KGHPV, CDR2 FQNQEV (reference sequence). V gave up 4 bases and J gave up 0 bases, with 8 bases separating them. This CDR3 is 14 amino acids long. CDR3 DNA, as far as it was read: TGTGCCAGCAGTCATACAGCTAGTGCAGAAACGCTGTAT. This encodes CASSHTASAETLY. The entire CDR3 reads CASSHTASAETLYF.

Regarding this clone: The listed genes are named as in mouse. The CDR3 goes on 1 residue after the read ends, and that part is filled in from the germline J gene. The chain joins TRBV26 to TRBJ1-1, with 7 bases aligning to TRBD1. CDR1 KGHPV and CDR2 FQNQEV come from the germline V gene (reference sequence). V dropped 5 bases and J dropped 6; count of bases not matched to a gene: 6. CDR3 length: 13 amino acids. CDR3 residues: CASSLQGRAEVFF. The sequenced CDR3 bases are TGTGCCAGCAGTTTACAGGGGAGGGCAGAAGTCTTC.

Notes on this clone: Germline and genes here are mouse. The CDR3: CASSRTGDNSPLYF. Partial CDR3 DNA: TGTGCCAGCAGTCGAACGGGGGATAATTCGCCCCTCTAC. The chain uses TRBV26 and TRBJ1-6; D perhaps matches TRBD1 (5 bases). The read comes to an end 1 residue before the CDR3 does, leaving the germline J gene to fill in the end. TRBJ1-6 is known as an ORF, though its function is uncertain. There are 14 residues in the CDR3. Trimming shortened V by 4 bases and J by 5 bases, and 9 bases separated the two germline ends. Germline V lookup: CDR1 KGHPV, CDR2 FQNQEV (reference sequence).

This clone has a handful of counts. Genes and germline are mouse. Read data end 1 residue before the CDR3 end; the end is taken from the germline J gene. This sequence joins TRBV26 and TRBJ1-2; no reliable D call. Trimming removed 6 bases at V and 0 bases at J, with 8 bases between. Germline CDR1 KGHPV, CDR2 FQNQEV (reference sequence). The CDR3 spans 13 residues. Incomplete CDR3 DNA: TGTGCCAGCAGACCGACACCAAACTCCGACTACACC. This translates into CASRPTPNSDYT. In full, the CDR3 reads CASRPTPNSDYTF. The variable domain in full, completed from reference TRBV26 and TRBJ1-2, reads NSKVIQTPRYLVKGQGQKAKMRCIPEKGHPVVFWYQQNKNNEFKFLINFQNQEVLQQIDMTEKRFSAECPSNSPCSLEIQSSEAGDSALYLCASRPTPNSDYTFGSGTRLLVI.

As concerns this clone: Mouse gene names apply. Read sequence stops 1 residue before the CDR3 end, and the germline J gene provides the missing end. The chain has TRBV31 and TRBJ2-7; D gene ambiguous. The V gene lost 3 bases and the J gene lost 0 bases, with 15 bases spanning the gap. The CDR3 has 15 residues. CDR1 and CDR2 (germline): GKSSPN, SITVG. The CDR3 bases that were read are TGTGCCTGGAGCCCCCTCGGGGAGAGCTCCTATGAACAGTAC. This sequence encodes CAWSPLGESSYEQY. The full CDR3 protein reads CAWSPLGESSYEQYF.

Note on this clone: Mouse germline and gene names are used. The observed sequence ends 1 residue before the CDR3 terminus, with the missing tail filled in from the germline J gene. V is TRBV26 and J is TRBJ2-1; 12 bases map to TRBD2. V trimming: 6 bases; J trimming: 6 bases; junction bases outside the gene matches: 3. This CDR3 spans 14 amino acids. Germline loops: CDR1 KGHPV, CDR2 FQNQEV (reference sequence). The sequenced part of the CDR3 DNA is TGTGCCAGCAGCCGGGACTGGGGGGTTGCTGAGCAGTTC. Amino acid sequence: CASSRDWGVAEQF. The CDR3 in its entirety is CASSRDWGVAEQFF.

This clone was counted a few times. The genes are named according to mouse. The read stops 1 residue short of the end of the CDR3; the missing end is completed from the germline J gene. This chain joins TRBV1 and TRBJ2-1; 8 bases are a match to TRBD2. The CDR3 has 16 residues. Germline CDR1 reads NSQYPW; CDR2 reads LRSPGD (reference sequence). V trimming: 3 bases; J trimming: 0 bases; junction bases outside the gene matches: 4. The CDR3 DNA, read in part, is TGCACCTGCAGTGCCACTGGGGGTTATAACTATGCTGAGCAGTTC. It encodes CTCSATGGYNYAEQF. The full CDR3 reads CTCSATGGYNYAEQFF. Supplemented by reference TRBV1 and TRBJ2-1, the full variable domain reads VTLLEQNPRWRLVPRGQAVNLRCILKNSQYPWMSWYQQDLQKQLQWLFTLRSPGDKEVKSLPGADYLATRVTDTELRLQVANMSQGRTLYCTCSATGGYNYAEQFFGPGTRLTVL.